These T cell receptor beta chains were read from a single sample in a study of blood T cells in healthy people across ages. One entry per CDR3 protein results from TCRdb running MiXCR on the 5' RACE reads. Among 780,000 or so distinct CDR3 sequences listed, roughly 25% were seen once. The sample also formed part of further work on T cells of mothers and their children.

Sequencing was performed on blood. These receptor sequences come from a boy under 18 in good health. CDR3s include the opening cysteine and the closing phenylalanine or tryptophan. The order of the fields is V gene, D gene, J gene, clone size, CDR3 DNA, CDR3 protein. D genes are given only for firm matches. The size of a clone is reported for some rows only, either as once, few or many, or as a class for expanded clones.

V: TRBV12-3/TRBV12-4
D: TRBD2
J: TRBJ2-7
size: .
DNA: TGTGCCAGCGGTCTAGCGGGGCCCTCATACGAGCAGTACTTC
CDR3: CASGLAGPSYEQYF

V: TRBV6-1
D: .
J: TRBJ2-7
size: .
DNA: TGTGCCAGCAGCAAAGGGGGGGGTGGATCGAAATCCTACGAGCAGTACTTC
CDR3: CASSKGGGGSKSYEQYF

V: TRBV11-2
D: .
J: TRBJ2-5
size: few
DNA: TGTACCAGCAGCCATCAGGGAGAGACCCAGTACTTC
CDR3: CTSSHQGETQYF

V: TRBV6-6
D: .
J: TRBJ2-6
size: few
DNA: TGTGCCAGCAGACCAACGAGGAGCTCTGGGGCCAACGTCCTGACTTTC
CDR3: CASRPTRSSGANVLTF

V: TRBV4-1
D: TRBD1
J: TRBJ1-2
size: .
DNA: TGCGCCAGCAGCCAGGGACAGGAGATTAACTATGGCTACACCTTC
CDR3: CASSQGQEINYGYTF

V: TRBV29-1
D: .
J: TRBJ2-3
size: few
DNA: TGCAGCGTTGTTAGCGCAGATACGCAGTATTTT
CDR3: CSVVSADTQYF

V: TRBV28
D: .
J: TRBJ2-4
size: few
DNA: TGTGCCAGCAGTTTATACCAGTCAGGGTCGGAGAACATTCAGTACTTC
CDR3: CASSLYQSGSENIQYF

V: TRBV7-2
D: .
J: TRBJ1-2
size: .
DNA: TGTGCCAGCAGCTCGGGACGGTCTAACTATGGCTACACCTTC
CDR3: CASSSGRSNYGYTF

V: TRBV7-6
D: .
J: TRBJ2-6
size: .
DNA: TGTGCCAGCAGCTTAATTTCGGACCGTTCGGCCGGGGCCAACGTCCTGACTTTC
CDR3: CASSLISDRSAGANVLTF

V: TRBV7-2
D: TRBD1
J: TRBJ2-5
size: .
DNA: TGTGCCAGCAGCTTCCGGGACAGGGGGAAGGGAGAGACCCAGTACTTC
CDR3: CASSFRDRGKGETQYF

V: TRBV10-3
D: TRBD2
J: TRBJ2-2
size: .
DNA: TGTGCCATCAGTGAAAGTGGTCTAGCGGGAAAGATACTCCACACCGGGGAGCTGTTTTTT
CDR3: CAISESGLAGKILHTGELFF

V: TRBV9
D: TRBD1
J: TRBJ2-3
size: .
DNA: TGTGCCAGCAGCGTAGAGGACAGGACCACAGATACGCAGTATTTT
CDR3: CASSVEDRTTDTQYF

V: TRBV6-5
D: .
J: TRBJ2-7
size: few
DNA: TGTGCCAGCAGTTACTCGCAGGGACTCTACGAGCAGTACTTC
CDR3: CASSYSQGLYEQYF

V: TRBV6-6
D: .
J: TRBJ2-7
size: few
DNA: TGTGCCAGCAGTGGAAACAGGGAACCCTCCTACGAGCAGTACTTC
CDR3: CASSGNREPSYEQYF

V: TRBV20-1
D: .
J: TRBJ2-7
size: once
DNA: TGCAGTGCTAGAGCGTCTATGAAAGCCTACGAGCAGTACTTC
CDR3: CSARASMKAYEQYF

V: TRBV29-1
D: .
J: TRBJ2-1
size: .
DNA: TGCAGCGTTGTTGAGAGGGTTGGTAATCAGTTCTTC
CDR3: CSVVERVGNQFF